This T cell receptor beta chain was retrieved from a study of technical replicates of blood from several donors. Clones were read by immunoSEQ multiplex PCR, and TCRdb kept only the in-frame ones, dropping some. The sample lists about 84,000 clones, roughly 93% occurring once. The CDR3 has 14 residues. Germline loops: CDR1 LNHNV, CDR2 YYDKDF (reference sequence). The V and J ends lost 1 base and 4 bases respectively, with 10 bases between them. This receptor was obtained from a human donor in good health. The sequencing sample was made of T cells isolated from PBMCs. The chain is built from TRBV15 and TRBJ2-5, with TRBD1 as a possible D gene (6 bases). The CDR3 spells CATSRGTGTETQYF. DNA of the CDR3: TGTGCCACCAGCAGAGGTACAGGGACAGAGACCCAGTACTTC.